These 21 T cell receptor beta chains originate from one sample sequenced in a study of T-cell memory formation after mild COVID-19. TCRdb re-called the 5' RACE reads through MiXCR, storing one row per CDR3 protein. Among approximately 410,000 distinct CDR3 sequences, about 25% were seen once, and the ten largest hold around 13%. Sequencing used PBMCs or a T cell subset sorted from them (not recorded which). The receptors stem from an adult woman who had mild COVID-19 (a few samples of this study predate the infection). Cell type and time point are not known.

The V and J genes are TRBV9 and TRBJ2-3, with 14 nucleotides matching TRBD2. The V and J ends lost 2 bases and 2 bases, in that order; junction bases with no gene match: 4. From germline, CDR1 is SGDLS and CDR2 YYNGEE. The CDR3 length is 17 residues. CDR3 in DNA: TGTGCCAGCAGCGTTGGGACTAGCGGGGGCCTCACAGATACGCAGTATTTT. Amino acids: CASSVGTSGGLTDTQYF.

The chain employs TRBV15 and TRBJ2-2, with 8 bases that match TRBD2. The junction had 8 bases not matched to a gene; V was cut back by 0 bases and J by 5 bases. The length of the CDR3 is 17 residues. Germline V lookup: CDR1 LNHNV, CDR2 YYDKDF (reference sequence). CDR3 sequence (DNA): TGTGCCACCAGCAGAGATTGGAGCGGGAGAGGTACCGGGGAGCTGTTTTTT. It translates to CATSRDWSGRGTGELFF.

This rearrangement joins TRBV2 to TRBJ2-1; D tentatively fits TRBD1 or TRBD2 (5 bases each). CDR1 and CDR2 from the germline V gene are SNHLY and FYNNEI. With 6 bases removed from V and 3 bases from J, the gap between germline ends came to 9 bases. The CDR3 contains 13 residues. CDR3: CASRDTSYNEQFF. The CDR3 DNA follows: TGTGCCAGCAGGGACACTAGCTACAATGAGCAGTTCTTC.

V is TRBV5-1 and J is TRBJ2-2; TRBD2 matches 8 bases. J was trimmed by 3 bases and V by 2 bases; bases with no gene match: 9. CDR3 size: 17 residues. Germline-derived CDR1 and CDR2 are SGHRS and YFSETQ. The CDR3 DNA follows: TGCGCCAGCAGCTTTGCGGGGGGAGGATCCGACACCGGGGAGCTGTTTTTT. As protein: CASSFAGGGSDTGELFF.

The genes are TRBV7-2 and TRBJ2-2; TRBD2 matches 14 bases. V gave up 5 bases and J gave up 7 bases; unmatched junction bases: 12. From germline, CDR1 is SGHTA and CDR2 FQGNSA. The CDR3 consists of 18 residues. The CDR3 loop reads CASSPPPGLAGVLGELFF. CDR3 DNA sequence: TGTGCCAGCAGCCCCCCTCCGGGACTAGCGGGAGTCCTCGGGGAGCTGTTTTTT.

The gene calls are TRBV5-1 and TRBJ2-6; no clear D gene. The germline gives CDR1 SGHRS, CDR2 YFSETQ. This CDR3 comprises 16 residues. V was trimmed by 4 bases and J by 0 bases, leaving 11 bases between them. CDR3 in DNA: TGCGCCAGCAGCGTGGACGTTAGCTCTGGGGCCAACGTCCTGACTTTC. Protein: CASSVDVSSGANVLTF.

Here the CDR3 reads CASSQGTVGEKLFF. In DNA form, the CDR3 reads TGCGCCAGCAGCCAGGGGACGGTTGGGGAAAAACTGTTTTTT. V gene TRBV4-1 combines with J gene TRBJ1-4; TRBD1 is a possible D gene (5 bases). Germline V CDR1 and CDR2: MGHRA, YSYEKL. The length of the CDR3 is 14 residues. The ends were cut back, 3 bases at V and 8 bases at J, with 13 bases in the middle.

The chain carries TRBV20-1 and TRBJ2-3; 14 bases fit TRBD2. In germline, CDR1 is DFQATT, CDR2 SNEGSKA (reference sequence). V shed 3 bases and J 0 bases; nucleotides not matched to a gene: 8. The CDR3 runs to 18 residues. The CDR3 DNA follows: TGCAGTGCTAGGGCCCCTTGGACTAGCGGGAGGAGCACAGATACGCAGTATTTT. It yields the protein CSARAPWTSGRSTDTQYF.

The chain has TRBV24-1 and TRBJ2-6; a weak D match, TRBD2 (6 bases). The CDR3 is made up of 14 amino acids. Germline CDR1 KGHDR, CDR2 SFDVKD. V was shortened by 0 bases and J by 13 bases, with 12 bases between the two germline ends. This CDR3 reads CATSDLRAGRVLTF. The CDR3 nucleotides are TGTGCCACCAGTGATTTGAGGGCTGGGAGGGTCCTGACTTTC.

V and J are TRBV15 and TRBJ1-5, with D perhaps TRBD1 (5 bases). V lost 0 bases, J lost 4 bases, and 7 bases lay in between. The length of the CDR3 is 14 residues. Germline-derived CDR1 and CDR2 are LNHNV and YYDKDF (reference sequence). The CDR3: CATSRERGNQPQHF. As DNA, the CDR3 is TGTGCCACCAGCAGAGAAAGGGGAAATCAGCCCCAGCATTTT.

This chain uses TRBV2 with TRBJ1-5; the D is unclear. With 7 bases removed from V and 2 bases from J, the gap between germline ends came to 15 bases. The CDR3 is 15 residues long. Per germline, CDR1 SNHLY and CDR2 FYNNEI. Here the CDR3 reads CASILDGPGNQPQHF. The CDR3, as DNA: TGTGCCAGCATCCTTGACGGACCGGGCAATCAGCCCCAGCATTTT.

In this sample, this clonotype turned up a few times. The chain has TRBV11-1 and TRBJ2-3; D gene unclear. The CDR3 is 12 amino acids. V was clipped by 5 bases and J by 2 bases, with 5 bases between them. CDR1 SGHAT and CDR2 FQDESV come from the germline V gene (reference sequence). The CDR3 sequence is CASSHTTDTQYF. The CDR3 DNA reads TGTGCCAGCAGCCATACCACAGATACGCAGTATTTT.

Of note for this clonotype: An end of the junction differs from the germline gene, which may be a read error. The rearrangement joins TRBV4-1 to TRBJ1-1; unclear D gene. The length of the CDR3 is 14 residues. Per germline, CDR1 MGHRA and CDR2 YSYEKL. CDR3 sequence (DNA): TGCGCCAGCGGCCACGGGTCTCTAGGCGCTGAAGCTTTCTTT. Protein product: CASGHGSLGAEAFF.

This clonotype was seen repeatedly, ten times or more. The genes are TRBV5-1 and TRBJ2-5; 9 nucleotides line up with TRBD1. CDR1 SGHRS and CDR2 YFSETQ come from the germline V gene. The V gene end was trimmed by 4 bases and the J gene end by 2 bases; junction bases not matched to a gene: 3. CDR3 length equals 14 residues. The DNA for the CDR3 is TGCGCCAGCAGCGTGGGACAGGGACAAGAGACCCAGTACTTC. It codes for CASSVGQGQETQYF.

This clonotype was observed a handful of times. The rearrangement joins TRBV7-9 to TRBJ1-6; D is unresolved. This CDR3 is 14 amino acids long. V gave up 5 bases and J gave up 8 bases, with 13 bases separating them. Germline V gives CDR1 SEHNR, CDR2 FQNEAQ (reference sequence). CDR3 protein: CASSPDLIHSPLHF. CDR3 nucleotide sequence: TGTGCCAGCAGCCCGGACCTGATCCATTCACCCCTCCACTTT.

This clonotype was seen more than once but under ten times. The chain recombines TRBV24-1 with TRBJ2-3, with 10 nucleotides matching TRBD1. This CDR3 has 16 residues. The V segment lost 4 bases and the J segment 0 bases; nucleotides outside the gene matches: 3. Germline loops: CDR1 KGHDR, CDR2 SFDVKD. The CDR3 coding sequence is TGTGCCACCAGTGAGTGGGGACAGGGGAGCACAGATACGCAGTATTTT. It yields the protein CATSEWGQGSTDTQYF.

This clonotype came up a few times. This chain uses TRBV29-1 with TRBJ2-7; no clear D. The CDR3 spans 11 residues. Germline V CDR1 and CDR2: SQVTM, ANQGSEA. V gave up 3 bases and J gave up 9 bases, with 12 bases separating them. The DNA for the CDR3 is TGCAGCGTTGAGTGGCAGGTCGTGCAGTACTTC. This codes for CSVEWQVVQYF.

There are many counts of this clonotype. V and J are TRBV2 and TRBJ2-1; a weak D match, TRBD2 (5 bases). The germline V gene encodes CDR1 SNHLY and CDR2 FYNNEI. The CDR3 is 13 residues long. Trimming removed 7 bases from V and 7 bases from J, with 14 bases in between. CDR3 in amino acids: CASKRARGNEQFF. As DNA, the CDR3 is TGTGCCAGCAAGCGAGCACGCGGGAATGAGCAGTTCTTC.

This rearrangement joins TRBV6-2 or TRBV6-3 to TRBJ2-7, with a tentative D call TRBD1 (5 bases). Trimming removed 6 bases from V and 3 bases from J, with 9 bases in between. This CDR3 comprises 12 residues. The V gene's germline CDR1 is MNHEY and CDR2 SVGEGT. The chain's CDR3 is CASRPGFYEQYF. As DNA, the CDR3 is TGTGCCAGCAGACCAGGGTTCTACGAGCAGTACTTC.

The rearrangement joins TRBV7-9 to TRBJ1-2; D is perhaps TRBD1 (6 bases). The germline CDR1 and CDR2 sequences are SEHNR and FQNEAQ (reference sequence). V gave up 5 bases and J gave up 6 bases, with 22 bases separating them. The CDR3 length is 16 residues. CDR3 sequence: CASSAPPGRGNDGYTF. The CDR3 nucleotides read TGTGCCAGCAGCGCGCCACCGGGCAGGGGAAATGATGGCTACACCTTC.

The chain carries TRBV2 and TRBJ2-5; D not certain. V was trimmed by 6 bases and J by 3 bases, leaving 11 bases between them. In germline, CDR1 is SNHLY, CDR2 FYNNEI. This CDR3 comprises 13 residues. In nucleotides, the CDR3 is TGTGCCAGCAGCCCGGAGACCGAAGAGACCCAGTACTTC. This encodes CASSPETEETQYF.